These 3 T cell receptor beta chains share one sample of origin, sequenced in a study of graft-versus-host responses after intestinal transplantation. What these receptors recognize is not known. Profiled with immunoSEQ multiplex PCR; TCRdb holds only in-frame clones, not every one. The sample comprises 50,000 to 55,000 clones, roughly nine tenths of which are singletons, and roughly 0.62% rests with the top ten. This specimen was unstimulated CD4+ T cells sorted from spleen or lymph node cells, taken before transplant. The receptors derive from a human donor who was the organ donor for an intestinal transplant.

The chain is built from TRBV28 and TRBJ2-6, with 7 nucleotides matching TRBD1. The CDR3 is 15 residues long. Germline CDR1 is MDHEN and CDR2 is SYDVKM. With V trimmed by 8 bases and J by 3 bases, 7 bases remained unmatched. The CDR3 sequence is CASGSPGGGANVLTF. As DNA, the CDR3 is TGTGCCAGCGGCTCTCCAGGGGGTGGGGCCAACGTCCTGACTTTC.

This clone was found once. This chain uses TRBV19 with TRBJ2-5; 7 bases fit TRBD1. Germline V CDR1 and CDR2: LNHDA, SQIVND (reference sequence). The V gene end was trimmed by 6 bases and the J gene end by 5 bases; junction bases not matched to a gene: 9. This CDR3 has 14 residues. CDR3: CASRSRQGGETQYF. CDR3 nucleotide sequence: TGTGCCAGTAGGTCCCGACAGGGCGGGGAGACCCAGTACTTC.

CDR3 residues: CASSRRQEYNEQFF. The CDR3, as DNA: TGTGCCAGCAGCCGGAGACAGGAGTACAATGAGCAGTTCTTC. The chain couples TRBV6-6 to TRBJ2-1; tentatively, D is TRBD1 (6 bases). The CDR3 is 14 residues long. The germline V gene has CDR1 MNHNY and CDR2 SVGAGI (reference sequence). With 6 bases removed from V and 4 bases from J, the gap between germline ends came to 13 bases.